The sequence of this T cell receptor (beta chain) was determined in a study of identical twins. Findings and caveats of the study: Abundant cord blood beta clonotypes carried fewer insertions; memory repertoires showed none.

The CDR3 length is 12 residues. The germline V gene encodes CDR1 MDHEN and CDR2 SYDVKM. Trimming stripped 8 bases from V and 6 bases from J, with 11 bases between. This clonotype was picked up a small number of times. Its antigen is as yet unknown. Via MiXCR, TCRdb re-called the 5' RACE reads, giving one row per CDR3 protein. The data contain 400,000 to 500,000 distinct CDR3 sequences, around 20% of them singletons. The clonotype was recovered from a man aged 45-60 years in good health. The genes are TRBV28 and TRBJ1-5; D gene ambiguous. The sequenced sample consisted of naive T cells sorted from blood. Here the CDR3 reads CASVTGPQPQHF. CDR3 in DNA: TGTGCCAGCGTGACTGGGCCTCAGCCCCAGCATTTT.